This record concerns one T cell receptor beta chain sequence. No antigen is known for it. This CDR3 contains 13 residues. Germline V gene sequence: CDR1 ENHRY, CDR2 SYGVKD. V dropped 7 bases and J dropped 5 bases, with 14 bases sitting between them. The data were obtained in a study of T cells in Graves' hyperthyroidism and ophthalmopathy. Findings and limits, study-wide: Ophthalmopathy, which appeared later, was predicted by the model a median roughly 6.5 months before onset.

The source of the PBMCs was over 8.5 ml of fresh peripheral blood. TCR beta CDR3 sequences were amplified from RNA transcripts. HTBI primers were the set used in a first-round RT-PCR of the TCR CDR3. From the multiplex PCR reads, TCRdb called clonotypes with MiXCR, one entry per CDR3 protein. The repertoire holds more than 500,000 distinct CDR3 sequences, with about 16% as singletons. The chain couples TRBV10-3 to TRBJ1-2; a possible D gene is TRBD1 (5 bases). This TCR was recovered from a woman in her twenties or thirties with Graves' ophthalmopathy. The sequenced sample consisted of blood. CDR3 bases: TGTGCCATCACAGTAGAAGGGGCGTATGGCTACACCTTC. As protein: CAITVEGAYGYTF.